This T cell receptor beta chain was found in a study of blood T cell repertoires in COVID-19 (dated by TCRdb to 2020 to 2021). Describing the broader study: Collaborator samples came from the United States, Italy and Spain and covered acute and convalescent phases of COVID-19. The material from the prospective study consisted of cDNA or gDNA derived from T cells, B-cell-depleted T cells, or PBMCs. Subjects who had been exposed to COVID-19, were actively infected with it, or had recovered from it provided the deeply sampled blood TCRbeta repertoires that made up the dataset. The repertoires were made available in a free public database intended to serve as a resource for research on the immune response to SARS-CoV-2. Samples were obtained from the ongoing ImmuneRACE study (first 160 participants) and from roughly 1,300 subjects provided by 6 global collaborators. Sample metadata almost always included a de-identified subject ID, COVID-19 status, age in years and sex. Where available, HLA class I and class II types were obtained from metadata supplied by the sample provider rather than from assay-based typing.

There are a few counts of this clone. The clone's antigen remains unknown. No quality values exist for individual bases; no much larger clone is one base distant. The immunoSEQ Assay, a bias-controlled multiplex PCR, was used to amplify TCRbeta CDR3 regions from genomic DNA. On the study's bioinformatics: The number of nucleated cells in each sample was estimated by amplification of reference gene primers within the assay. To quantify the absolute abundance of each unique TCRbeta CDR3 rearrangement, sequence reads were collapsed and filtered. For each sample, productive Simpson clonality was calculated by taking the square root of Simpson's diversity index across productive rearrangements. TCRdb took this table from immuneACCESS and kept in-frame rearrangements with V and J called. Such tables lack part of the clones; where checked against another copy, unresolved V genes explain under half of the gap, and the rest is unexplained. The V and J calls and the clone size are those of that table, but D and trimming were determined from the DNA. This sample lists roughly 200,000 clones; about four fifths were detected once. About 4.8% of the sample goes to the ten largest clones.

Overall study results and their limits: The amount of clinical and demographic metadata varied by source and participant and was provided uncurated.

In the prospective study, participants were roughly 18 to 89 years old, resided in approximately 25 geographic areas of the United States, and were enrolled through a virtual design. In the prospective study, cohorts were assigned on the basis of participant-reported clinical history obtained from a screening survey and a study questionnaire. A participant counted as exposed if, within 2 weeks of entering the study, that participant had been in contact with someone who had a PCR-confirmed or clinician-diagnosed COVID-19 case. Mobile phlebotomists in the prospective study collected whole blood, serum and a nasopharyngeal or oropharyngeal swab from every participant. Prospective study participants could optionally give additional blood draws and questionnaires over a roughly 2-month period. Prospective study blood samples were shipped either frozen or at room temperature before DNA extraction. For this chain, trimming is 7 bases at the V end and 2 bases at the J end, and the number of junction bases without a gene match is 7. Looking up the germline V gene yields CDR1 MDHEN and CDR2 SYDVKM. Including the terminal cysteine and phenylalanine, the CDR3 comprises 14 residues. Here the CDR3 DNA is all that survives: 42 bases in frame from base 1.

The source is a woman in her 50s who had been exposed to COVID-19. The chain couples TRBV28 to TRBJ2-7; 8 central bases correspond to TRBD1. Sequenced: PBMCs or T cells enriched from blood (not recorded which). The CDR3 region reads CASTETGVAYEQYF. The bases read TGTGCCAGCACCGAGACAGGGGTAGCCTACGAGCAGTACTTC.